The 20 T cell receptor beta chains presented below share a single source sample, sequenced in a study of blood T cells in healthy people across ages. The use of a sample-barcoded 5' primer and a J-beta primer mix characterized a second PCR of roughly 6 to 11 cycles. TCRdb re-derived calls from the 5' RACE reads in MiXCR, one entry per CDR3 protein. The profile shows around 1.5 million distinct CDR3 sequences, 59% of them singletons. Material for sequencing was blood. The receptors stem from a man between 18 and 35 years old in good health.

The gene calls are TRBV6-5 and TRBJ2-7; 7 bases line up with TRBD1. CDR1 and CDR2 (germline): MNHEY, SVGAGI. V trimming: 2 bases; J trimming: 3 bases; junction bases outside the gene matches: 16. This CDR3 spans 18 amino acids. CDR3 protein: CASSYTTDRVRLHYEQYF. The DNA of the CDR3 is TGTGCCAGCAGTTACACTACCGACAGGGTCAGACTTCACTACGAGCAGTACTTC.

This chain connects TRBV21-1 to TRBJ2-7; TRBD2 was called by the table and not checked on the DNA. The better agreement between TRBJ2-5 and the DNA end casts doubt on the J call. TRBV21-1 represents a pseudogene. This CDR3 spans 16 amino acids. The CDR3 DNA reads TGTGCCAGCAGACCCCGACTAGCGGGGGGGCTGGAGACCCAGTACTTC. Its protein is CASRPRLAGGLETQYF.

V gene TRBV5-1 combines with J gene TRBJ2-1, with 7 bases aligning to TRBD2. Germline-derived CDR1 and CDR2 are SGHRS and YFSETQ. This CDR3 has 17 residues. V trimming: 4 bases; J trimming: 0 bases; junction bases outside the gene matches: 10. This chain's CDR3 is CASSIKASGGSYNEQFF. CDR3 nucleotide sequence: TGCGCCAGCAGCATAAAAGCTAGCGGCGGCTCCTACAATGAGCAGTTCTTC.

This clonotype has more than one count but fewer than ten. This sequence joins TRBV27 and TRBJ2-5; TRBD1 might be the D (6 bases). V lost 5 bases to trimming and J lost 5 bases, with 15 bases between them. The germline V gene encodes CDR1 MNHEY and CDR2 SMNVEV (reference sequence). The CDR3 consists of 14 residues. CDR3 nucleotides: TGTGCCAGCAGTCTCCAGGGGCCGGAGGAGACCCAGTACTTC. Translating it yields CASSLQGPEETQYF.

The rearrangement uses TRBV29-1 and TRBJ2-1, with unresolved D. Germline V gene lookup returns CDR1 SQVTM and CDR2 ANQGSEA. The V end lost 7 bases, the J end lost 4 bases, and 14 bases lay between the germline ends. CDR3 size: 13 residues. The chain's CDR3 is CSAGRRLYNEQFF. In nucleotides, the CDR3 is TGCAGCGCAGGTCGGCGCTTATACAATGAGCAGTTCTTC.

This clonotype has just one count. This rearrangement joins TRBV10-3 to TRBJ2-7; TRBD1 is a possible D gene (6 bases). The CDR3 runs to 11 residues. V gave up 11 bases and J gave up 5 bases, with 13 bases separating them. Germline CDR1 ENHRY, CDR2 SYGVKD. CDR3 sequence (DNA): TGTGCCTGCCGTAGGGGGAACGAGCAGTACTTC. It yields the protein CACRRGNEQYF.

The V call is TRBV25-1, the J call TRBJ1-5; no clear D gene. CDR3 length: 14 amino acids. Germline loops: CDR1 MGHDK, CDR2 SYGVNS. V was cut by 5 bases and J by 3 bases, with 11 bases left in between. The CDR3 spells CASSPGIVNQPQHF. The CDR3 nucleotides are TGTGCCAGCAGTCCCGGCATCGTCAATCAGCCCCAGCATTTT.

DNA for the CDR3: TGCAGTGCTAGATGGGAGTATGGCTACACCTTC. Its translation is CSARWEYGYTF. The V call is TRBV20-1, the J call TRBJ1-2, with unresolved D. CDR3 length: 11 amino acids. Germline V gene lookup returns CDR1 DFQATT and CDR2 SNEGSKA (reference sequence). V lost 2 bases to trimming and J lost 5 bases, with 6 bases between them.

This clonotype came up a few times. V gene TRBV4-1 combines with J gene TRBJ1-2; D might be TRBD1 (6 bases). The germline CDR1 and CDR2 sequences are MGHRA and YSYEKL. This CDR3 spans 16 amino acids. V lost 4 bases and J lost 4, with 19 bases in between. CDR3 sequence reads: CASSPAQGPILYGYTF. As DNA, the CDR3 is TGCGCCAGCAGCCCCGCACAGGGTCCTATTCTCTATGGCTACACCTTC.

The chain carries TRBV28 and TRBJ1-2; D uncertain. The V end was cut by 5 bases, the J end by 4 bases, with 8 bases between. Germline lookup yields CDR1 MDHEN and CDR2 SYDVKM. CDR3 size: 12 residues. The CDR3, as DNA: TGTGCCAGCAGTATCTTACCCTATGGCTACACCTTC. This gives the protein CASSILPYGYTF.

The V gene is TRBV2, the J gene TRBJ1-2; D uncertain. The CDR3 sequence is 13 residues long. The germline V gene encodes CDR1 SNHLY and CDR2 FYNNEI. V lost 8 bases to trimming and J lost 4 bases, with 14 bases between them. DNA for the CDR3: TGTGCCAGCCTATGGCCCTCAACCTATGGCTACACCTTC. Its protein is CASLWPSTYGYTF.

This chain connects TRBV12-3 or TRBV12-4 to TRBJ1-4; TRBD1 aligns across 11 bases. Germline trimming cut 5 bases from V and 3 bases from J; bases unmatched to any gene: 5. This CDR3 is built from 16 residues. The CDR3 here is CASSPGQGASNEKLFF. CDR3 in DNA: TGTGCCAGCAGTCCCGGACAGGGGGCCTCTAATGAAAAACTGTTTTTT.

This clonotype was counted only a few times. V gene TRBV6-5 combines with J gene TRBJ2-1; 8 nucleotides align to TRBD2. Germline CDR1 reads MNHEY; CDR2 reads SVGAGI. This CDR3 is 15 amino acids long. The V segment lost 6 bases and the J segment 12 bases; nucleotides outside the gene matches: 16. CDR3 bases: TGTGCCAGCAGGCCGCCTGGGGGGGTAGCGGGACGGCAGTTCTTC. It translates to CASRPPGGVAGRQFF.

The rearrangement links TRBV6-6 to TRBJ2-4; TRBD2 might be the D (6 bases). Germline lookup yields CDR1 MNHNY and CDR2 SVGAGI (reference sequence). Trimming cost V 2 bases and J 15 bases, with 26 bases left between them. CDR3 length equals 16 residues. The CDR3 region is CASSYHSGNVLRASYF. The CDR3 region has the DNA TGTGCCAGCAGTTACCATAGCGGAAACGTCCTACGAGCATCGTACTTC.

In its sample, this clonotype was seen once. J is TRBJ2-3 and V is TRBV6-4; unclear D gene. V was trimmed by 0 bases and J by 2 bases, leaving 9 bases between them. There are 15 residues in the CDR3. Germline CDR1 and CDR2: MRHNA and SNTAGT. The CDR3 nucleotides are TGTGCCAGCAGTGACTCGAATCCCGACACAGATACGCAGTATTTT. This codes for CASSDSNPDTDTQYF.

In its sample, this clonotype was seen a few times. V gene TRBV12-3 or TRBV12-4 combines with J gene TRBJ1-1; D gene ambiguous. Trimming took off 0 bases at V and 3 bases at J, with 17 bases between the two ends. The CDR3 consists of 17 residues. This chain's CDR3 is CASSLAKHAAADTEAFF. The CDR3 nucleotides are TGTGCCAGCAGTTTAGCGAAACACGCGGCGGCGGACACTGAAGCTTTCTTT.

This sequence joins TRBV27 and TRBJ1-6; perhaps TRBD1 as D (6 bases). Trimming shortened V by 10 bases and J by 0 bases, and 13 bases separated the two germline ends. The length of the CDR3 is 15 residues. The germline V gene has CDR1 MNHEY and CDR2 SMNVEV (reference sequence). The CDR3 nucleotides read TGTGCCACCAACCGGGACAACTCCTATAATTCACCCCTCCACTTT. Translating gives CATNRDNSYNSPLHF.

V gene TRBV7-2 combines with J gene TRBJ2-1; TRBD2 aligns across 12 bases. Germline values: CDR1 SGHTA, CDR2 FQGNSA. The CDR3 loop spans 18 amino acids. Trimming cost V 1 base and J 7 bases; bases outside gene matches: 11. The DNA of the CDR3 is TGTGCCAGCAGCTTAGTGGGGTTCAGACTAGCGGGGGATAATGAGCAGTTCTTC. It yields the protein CASSLVGFRLAGDNEQFF.

The J gene is TRBJ1-4, the V gene TRBV4-3, with D tentatively TRBD1 (6 bases). The CDR3 consists of 15 residues. Trimming removed 2 bases at V and 4 bases at J, with 11 bases between. Per germline, CDR1 LGHNA and CDR2 YSLEER. The CDR3 bases are TGCGCCAGCAGCCAACTCGGGACATTTAATGAAAAACTGTTTTTT. Amino acid sequence: CASSQLGTFNEKLFF.

This clonotype was picked up a small number of times. The gene calls are TRBV4-1 and TRBJ2-5; TRBD1 matches at 7 bases. Per the germline V gene, CDR1 is MGHRA and CDR2 is YSYEKL. The ends lost 5 bases at V and 3 bases at J; junction bases unmatched: 6. This CDR3 spans 14 amino acids. The CDR3, as DNA: TGCGCCAGCAGCGCCAGGGGGACCGAAGAGACCCAGTACTTC. Translated, it gives CASSARGTEETQYF.